This entry lists 18 T cell receptor beta chains sequenced from one sample in a study of blood T cells in healthy people across ages. Through a sample-barcoded 5' primer and a J-beta primer mix, a second PCR was run for roughly 7 to 12 cycles. In TCRdb, the 5' RACE reads were re-called with MiXCR into one record per CDR3 protein. The data show 550,000 to 700,000 distinct CDR3 sequences, with approximately 25% seen just once and 15% to 20% held by the top ten. The material sequenced was blood. The receptors come from a woman in her 70s in good health.

The chain recombines TRBV5-1 with TRBJ2-5; the D gene is possibly TRBD2 (5 bases). The CDR3 totals 14 residues. Trimming pared 1 base from V and 5 bases from J, leaving 12 bases between. CDR1 SGHRS and CDR2 YFSETQ come from the germline V gene. CDR3 in amino acids: CASSLMGAPETQYF. The CDR3 coding sequence is TGCGCCAGCAGCTTGATGGGAGCGCCGGAGACCCAGTACTTC.

This clonotype has only a few counts. This chain links TRBV24-1 with TRBJ1-5, with D possibly being TRBD1 (5 bases). Trimming removed 3 bases from V and 2 bases from J, with 13 bases in between. The CDR3 is 16 amino acids. From germline, CDR1 is KGHDR and CDR2 SFDVKD. CDR3 coding DNA: TGTGCCACCAGTGATCCGAGACAGCTAGGCAATCAGCCCCAGCATTTT. It encodes CATSDPRQLGNQPQHF.

This clonotype was detected many times. The V and J genes are TRBV18 and TRBJ2-2; either TRBD1 or TRBD2 may fit D (5 bases each). V lost 0 bases, J lost 4 bases, and 9 bases lay in between. CDR1 and CDR2 from the germline V gene are KGHSH and LQKENI. The CDR3 extends over 15 amino acids. The CDR3 loop reads CASSPPGRGTGELFF. In DNA form, the CDR3 reads TGTGCCAGCTCACCACCGGGACGGGGCACCGGGGAGCTGTTTTTT.

The table lists this clonotype with a few counts. The rearrangement uses TRBV7-2 and TRBJ2-5; a possible D gene is TRBD1 (5 bases). Germline V gives CDR1 SGHTA, CDR2 FQGNSA. V lost 2 bases, J lost 4 bases, and 11 bases lay in between. The CDR3 has 14 residues. This chain's CDR3 is CASSLQGGAETQYF. Here the CDR3 DNA reads TGTGCCAGCAGCTTACAGGGTGGGGCAGAGACCCAGTACTTC.

This sequence joins TRBV5-1 and TRBJ1-1; 11 bases match TRBD1. The CDR3 spans 17 residues. Trimming cost V 4 bases and J 0 bases; bases outside gene matches: 8. CDR1 and CDR2 (germline): SGHRS, YFSETQ. The CDR3 DNA reads TGCGCCAGCAGCATTGGACAGGGGGCGGATGTGAACACTGAAGCTTTCTTT. This encodes CASSIGQGADVNTEAFF.

There are a few counts of this clonotype. The chain recombines TRBV2 with TRBJ2-1; tentatively, D is TRBD1 (6 bases). The CDR3 has 15 residues. The V gene's germline CDR1 is SNHLY and CDR2 FYNNEI. V gave up 6 bases and J gave up 3 bases, with 15 bases separating them. The CDR3 DNA sequence: TGTGCCAGCAGATACAGGGAGTTTTACTACAATGAGCAGTTCTTC. The encoded protein is CASRYREFYYNEQFF.

The genes are TRBV5-5 and TRBJ2-6; 9 bases agree with TRBD1. V dropped 2 bases and J dropped 3; count of bases not matched to a gene: 6. Germline assignment: CDR1 SGHKS and CDR2 YYEKEE (reference sequence). The CDR3 sequence is 17 residues long. The CDR3 sequence is CASSFTGGAVGANVLTF. DNA for the CDR3: TGTGCCAGCAGCTTTACAGGGGGCGCGGTTGGGGCCAACGTCCTGACTTTC.

CDR3 sequence reads: CASSLVDSRWREKLFF. The CDR3 bases are TGTGCCAGCAGCTTAGTCGACTCCAGGTGGAGAGAAAAACTGTTTTTT. This rearrangement joins TRBV7-2 to TRBJ1-4; the D is unclear. V gave up 1 base and J gave up 8 bases, with 17 bases separating them. This CDR3 is 16 amino acids long. Germline V gene data show CDR1 as SGHTA and CDR2 as FQGNSA.

As regards this clonotype: The junction departs from germline at one end; a sequencing error may be responsible. The chain uses TRBV5-1 and TRBJ1-2, with D tentatively TRBD1 (6 bases). CDR3 length equals 11 residues. Germline loops: CDR1 SGHRS, CDR2 YFSETQ. CDR3 nucleotides: TGTGCCAGCCGCCAGCAGGGGAGCTACACCTTC. Protein: CASRQQGSYTF.

The chain recombines TRBV5-1 with TRBJ2-5, with 7 bases matching TRBD2. With 7 bases clipped from V and 2 bases from J, the junction kept 2 bases outside the gene matches. This CDR3 contains 12 residues. Germline-derived CDR1 and CDR2 are SGHRS and YFSETQ. The CDR3 DNA reads TGCGCCAGCCGAGCGGGGCAAGAGACCCAGTACTTC. This sequence encodes CASRAGQETQYF.

The V call is TRBV19, the J call TRBJ1-4; TRBD1 might be the D (5 bases). Germline V gene data show CDR1 as LNHDA and CDR2 as SQIVND (reference sequence). V dropped 4 bases and J dropped 7 bases, with 13 bases sitting between them. CDR3 length: 14 residues. The CDR3 DNA reads as TGTGCCAGTAGTAAGCCCCCTGGGGGTGAAAAACTGTTTTTT. This sequence encodes CASSKPPGGEKLFF.

This sequence joins TRBV10-3 and TRBJ1-2, with a weak D call TRBD1 (5 bases). The CDR3 spans 16 residues. Germline V CDR1 and CDR2: ENHRY, SYGVKD. The germline V and J ends were trimmed by 5 bases and 8 bases, with 24 bases remaining between them. The CDR3 loop reads CAISPHRDSPPGGYTF. CDR3 bases: TGTGCCATCAGTCCCCACCGGGACTCCCCCCCGGGGGGCTACACCTTC.

The chain uses TRBV11-3 and TRBJ2-3; 11 bases align to TRBD2. This CDR3 spans 17 amino acids. V gave up 5 bases and J gave up 3 bases; unmatched junction bases: 10. Per the germline V gene, CDR1 is SGHNT and CDR2 is YENEEA. The CDR3 spells CASSRTSGGTRTDTQYF. The CDR3 region has the DNA TGTGCCAGCAGCCGAACTAGCGGGGGCACTAGGACAGATACGCAGTATTTT.

This chain links TRBV18 with TRBJ1-3; 7 bases map to TRBD1. There are 15 residues in the CDR3. Germline V gives CDR1 KGHSH, CDR2 LQKENI. The ends lost 4 bases at V and 0 bases at J; junction bases unmatched: 3. The CDR3 sequence: CASSQTGISGNTIYF. The CDR3 DNA reads TGTGCCAGCTCACAGACAGGGATCTCTGGAAACACCATATATTTT.

In its sample, this clonotype was seen a few times. This rearrangement joins TRBV6-6 to TRBJ2-7; D possibly uses TRBD1 or TRBD2 (6 bases each). Trimming shortened V by 5 bases and J by 7 bases, and 21 bases separated the two germline ends. Looked up from germline, CDR1 is MNHNY and CDR2 is SVGAGI (reference sequence). The CDR3 is 15 amino acids. CDR3 sequence reads: CASSPGRGRFEEQYF. The DNA of the CDR3 is TGTGCCAGCAGTCCAGGACGGGGGCGGTTTGAAGAGCAGTACTTC.

The CDR3 DNA reads TGCAGTGCTAGACGGACTAGCGGGGGGGCGGGTGTCAATGAGCAGTTCTTC. Protein: CSARRTSGGAGVNEQFF. J is TRBJ2-1 and V is TRBV20-1; the match to TRBD2 covers 15 bases. This CDR3 is 17 amino acids long. Germline V gene lookup returns CDR1 DFQATT and CDR2 SNEGSKA (reference sequence). The junction had 8 bases not matched to a gene; V was cut back by 2 bases and J by 6 bases.

The chain has TRBV20-1 and TRBJ1-4, with D perhaps TRBD1 (6 bases). This CDR3 is 12 amino acids long. Germline CDR1 reads DFQATT; CDR2 reads SNEGSKA (reference sequence). Trimming took 7 bases from V and 7 from J, leaving 13 bases between them. The DNA of the CDR3 is TGCAGTGTTTCGGGACACATTGAAAAACTGTTTTTT. Protein product: CSVSGHIEKLFF.

The J gene is TRBJ2-7, the V gene TRBV7-6; TRBD2 matches 11 bases. Germline V CDR1 and CDR2: SGHVS, FNYEAQ. CDR3 length equals 15 residues. The ends lost 3 bases at V and 5 bases at J; junction bases unmatched: 6. The CDR3 reads CASSFSSGRTNEQYF. CDR3 DNA: TGTGCCAGCAGCTTTTCTAGCGGGAGGACCAACGAGCAGTACTTC.